This T cell receptor (beta chain) is from a study of control samples from healthy donors and cancer patients (dated by TCRdb to 2020 to 2021). As for this clone: Its recognized antigen is unknown. Base qualities are not provided; no much larger clone lies one nucleotide away.

V is reduced by 5 bases and J by 8 bases, leaving a spacing of 19 bases between them. The CDR3 runs 15 residues from the cysteine to the phenylalanine. The kept DNA is CDR3 alone, 45 bases in frame from the first base. Looking up the germline V gene (reference sequence) yields CDR1 SEHNR and CDR2 FQNEAQ. Libraries were constructed by the immunoSEQ multiplex PCR assay. TCRdb limited this immuneACCESS table to in-frame rearrangements with V and J called. A share of clones is missing; checked studies link under half to unresolved V genes, and the rest is unexplained. This sample is represented by around 85,000 clones; about 89% of them were singletons. The ten top clones hold about 7.4% of the sample.

This chain joins TRBV7-9 to TRBJ2-1; the D gene is perhaps TRBD1, on 5 matching bases. This TCR came from a woman aged 55-70 years in good health. The sequencing input was blood. The nucleotide sequence reads as follows: TGTGCCAGCAGCGCAAGCGCAGGGTTTTACGATGAGCAGTTCTTC. Its protein product is CASSASAGFYDEQFF.